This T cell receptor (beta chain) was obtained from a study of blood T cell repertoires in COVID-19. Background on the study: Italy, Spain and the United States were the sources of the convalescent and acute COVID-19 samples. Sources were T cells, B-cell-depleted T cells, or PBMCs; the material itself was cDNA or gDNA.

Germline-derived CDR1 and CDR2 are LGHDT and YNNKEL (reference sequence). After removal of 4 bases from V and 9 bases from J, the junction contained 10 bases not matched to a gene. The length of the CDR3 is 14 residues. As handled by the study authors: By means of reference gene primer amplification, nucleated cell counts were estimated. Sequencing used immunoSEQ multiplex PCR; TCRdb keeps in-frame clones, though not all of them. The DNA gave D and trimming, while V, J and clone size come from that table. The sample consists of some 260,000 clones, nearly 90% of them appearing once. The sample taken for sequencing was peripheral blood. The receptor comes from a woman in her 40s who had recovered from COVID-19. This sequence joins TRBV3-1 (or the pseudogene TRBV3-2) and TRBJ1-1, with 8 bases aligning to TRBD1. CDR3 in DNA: TGTGCCAGCAGCCCAATTTCGGACAGGGCGCAAGCTTTCTTT. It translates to CASSPISDRAQAFF.